This T cell receptor (beta chain) was recorded in a study of technical replicates of blood from several donors. Trimming took 0 bases from V and 2 from J, leaving 5 bases between them. The CDR3 loop spans 13 amino acids. CDR1 is GTSNPN, CDR2 SVGIG, per germline (reference sequence). Data came from immunoSEQ multiplex PCR; TCRdb stores just in-frame clones and leaves some out. The sample records around 78,000 clones, nearly 95% being singletons. The genes are TRBV30 and TRBJ1-5; D remains unclear. The sequence came from a human donor in good health. Sequenced input: T cells isolated from PBMCs. The CDR3 protein is CAWSVLRNQPQHF. The CDR3 region has the DNA TGTGCCTGGAGTGTACTGCGCAATCAGCCCCAGCATTTT.